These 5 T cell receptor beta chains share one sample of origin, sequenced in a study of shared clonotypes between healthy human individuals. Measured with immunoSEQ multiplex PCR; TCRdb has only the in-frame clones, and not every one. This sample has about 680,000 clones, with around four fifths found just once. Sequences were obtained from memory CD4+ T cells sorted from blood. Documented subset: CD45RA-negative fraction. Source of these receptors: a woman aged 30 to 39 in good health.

The CDR3 sequence is CASTDPGRSYGYTF. CDR3 DNA: TGTGCCAGCACCGACCCCGGGCGGTCCTATGGCTACACCTTC. The chain employs TRBV10-3 and TRBJ1-2; D not resolved. Germline V lookup: CDR1 ENHRY, CDR2 SYGVKD. This CDR3 region has 14 residues. The V end was cut by 10 bases, the J end by 4 bases, with 19 bases between.

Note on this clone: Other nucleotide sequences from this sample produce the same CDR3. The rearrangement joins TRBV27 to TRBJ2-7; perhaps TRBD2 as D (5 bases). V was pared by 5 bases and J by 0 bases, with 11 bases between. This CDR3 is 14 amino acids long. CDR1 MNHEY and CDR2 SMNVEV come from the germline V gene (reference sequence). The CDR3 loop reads CASSRSRGSYEQYF. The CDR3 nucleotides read TGTGCCAGCAGTCGGTCACGGGGCTCCTACGAGCAGTACTTC.

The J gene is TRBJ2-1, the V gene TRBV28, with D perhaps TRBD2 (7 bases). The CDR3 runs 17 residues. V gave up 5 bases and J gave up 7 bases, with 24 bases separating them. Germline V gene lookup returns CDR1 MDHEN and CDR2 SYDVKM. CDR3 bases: TGTGCCAGCAGTGGGCGGATTGGGCGGGAGAGGGGGAATGAGCAGTTCTTC. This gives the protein CASSGRIGRERGNEQFF. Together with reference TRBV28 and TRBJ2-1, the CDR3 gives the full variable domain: DVKVTQSSRYLVKRTGEKVFLECVQDMDHENMFWYRQDPGLGLRLIYFSYDVKMKEKGDIPEGYSVSREKKERFSLILESASTNQTSMYLCASSGRIGRERGNEQFFGPGTRLTVL.

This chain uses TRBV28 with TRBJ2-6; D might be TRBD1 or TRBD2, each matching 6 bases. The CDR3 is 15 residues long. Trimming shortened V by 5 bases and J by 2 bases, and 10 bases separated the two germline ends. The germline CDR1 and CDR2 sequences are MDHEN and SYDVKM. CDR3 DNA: TGTGCCAGCAGTGGGGGGCTCCCTGGGGCCAACGTCCTGACTTTC. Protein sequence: CASSGGLPGANVLTF.

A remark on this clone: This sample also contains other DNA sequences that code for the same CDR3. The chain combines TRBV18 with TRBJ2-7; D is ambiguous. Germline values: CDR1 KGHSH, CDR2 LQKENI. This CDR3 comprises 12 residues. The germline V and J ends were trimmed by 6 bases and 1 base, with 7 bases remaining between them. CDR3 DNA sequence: TGTGCCAGCTCGGACCGGTCCTACGAGCAGTACTTC. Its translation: CASSDRSYEQYF.